This is a list of T cell receptor beta chains from one sample in a study of CD8+ T cells in alopecia areata. TCRdb's copy holds only in-frame clones and misses some; the assay was immunoSEQ multiplex PCR. The sample includes 140,000 to 150,000 clones, roughly 46% of them seen just once. Sequencing used CD4+ T cells sorted from blood, obtained at week 0. The receptors were gathered from a human donor with alopecia areata. Each CDR3 is given with its conserved first and last residue. The D gene is left open where the match is weak. Clone sizes are given selectively: once, few, many, or a class where the clone is expanded.

V,J,D,size,length,DNA,CDR3
TRBV4-1,TRBJ1-1,-,few,13,TGCGCCAGCAGCCTATGGAGTTACACTGAAGCTTTCTTT,CASSLWSYTEAFF
TRBV20-1,TRBJ2-3,-,few,11,TGCAGTGCCATTAATAAAGATACGCAGTATTTT,CSAINKDTQYF
TRBV7-2,TRBJ2-5,-,-,15,TGTGCCAGCAGCCCCAGTGGCGGGCAAGGGGAGACCCAGTACTTC,CASSPSGGQGETQYF
TRBV30,TRBJ1-1,-,-,14,TGTGCCTGGGGGAAACTTCAGGGGCACACTGAAGCTTTCTTT,CAWGKLQGHTEAFF
TRBV19,TRBJ2-7,-,-,13,TGTGCCAGTAGTCCGGACTTCTCCTACGAGCAGTACTTC,CASSPDFSYEQYF
TRBV29-1,TRBJ1-1,-,-,14,TGCAGCGTGACCGGGACAAGCATGAACACTGAAGCTTTCTTT,CSVTGTSMNTEAFF
TRBV25-1,TRBJ2-3,-,few,13,TGTGCCAGCCGGGGGAGTGGGGAGGATACGCAGTATTTT,CASRGSGEDTQYF
TRBV2,TRBJ1-5,-,-,13,TGTGCCAGCAGTGAAGAACGCGGTCAGCCCCAGCATTTT,CASSEERGQPQHF
TRBV30,TRBJ2-3,TRBD1,-,15,TGTGCCTGGAACCCGGGACAGGGGGAAACAGATACGCAGTATTTT,CAWNPGQGETDTQYF
TRBV7-9,TRBJ2-7,-,-,15,TGTGCCAGCAGCTCCGACTGGGCGGAGCCCTCCGAGCAGTACTTC,CASSSDWAEPSEQYF
TRBV6-1,TRBJ1-2,-,-,15,TGTGCCAGCAGTGACCTGACAGGTCCTAACTATGGCTACACCTTC,CASSDLTGPNYGYTF
TRBV30,TRBJ2-6,-,few,14,TGTGCCTGCCTAGGCAGGGTGGGGGCCAACGTCCTGACTTTC,CACLGRVGANVLTF
TRBV30,TRBJ2-2,TRBD2,few,14,TGTGCCTGGGGGAGAACTAGCGCTACCGGGGAGCTGTTTTTT,CAWGRTSATGELFF
TRBV6-1,TRBJ1-2,-,-,11,TGTGCCAGCAGTTACGGCCTCGGCTACACCTTC,CASSYGLGYTF
TRBV30,TRBJ2-3,-,-,12,TGTGCCTGGACCGGACAGACAGATACGCAGTATTTT,CAWTGQTDTQYF
TRBV2,TRBJ2-1,-,once,14,TGTGCCAGCAGTGAAGGGAGGGCTCGCGATGAGCAGTTCTTC,CASSEGRARDEQFF
TRBV4-2,TRBJ2-7,TRBD1,-,17,TGTGCCAGCAGCCATGGGGCCACAGGACAGGGCGAGGACGAGCAGTACTTC,CASSHGATGQGEDEQYF
TRBV29-1,TRBJ1-5,-,-,12,TGCAGCGTTGGGCAGGGATTTCAGCCCCAGCATTTT,CSVGQGFQPQHF
TRBV5-1,TRBJ2-5,-,-,13,TGCGCCAGCAGCGGAGCGTCCCAAGAGACCCAGTACTTC,CASSGASQETQYF
TRBV7-9,TRBJ2-7,TRBD1,few,14,TGTGCCAGCAGCTTAGAGGGGACAGGGGGCGAGCAGTACTTC,CASSLEGTGGEQYF
TRBV2,TRBJ2-1,-,few,14,TGTGCCAGCATCCCTATCAGCTCCTACAATGAGCAGTTCTTC,CASIPISSYNEQFF
TRBV6-5,TRBJ1-2,-,once,14,TGTGCCAGCAGTAAGCGACAGGTTATTTATGGCTACACCTTC,CASSKRQVIYGYTF
TRBV9,TRBJ2-2,-,-,14,TGTGCCAGCAGTTTGGCGTTTTACACCGGGGAGCTGTTTTTT,CASSLAFYTGELFF
TRBV7-3,TRBJ2-1,TRBD1,-,15,TGTGCCAGCAGCATCCAGGGGGCCTATCTTAATGAGCAGTTCTTC,CASSIQGAYLNEQFF
TRBV23-1,TRBJ1-2,-,few,16,TGCGCCAGCAGTCATTCCAAACTGGGATTCGTGGGTGGCTACACCTTC,CASSHSKLGFVGGYTF
TRBV29-1,TRBJ2-6,-,-,14,TGCAGCGTTGTTGGAGGTACCGGGGCCAACGTCCTGGCTTTC,CSVVGGTGANVLAF
TRBV6-6,TRBJ2-5,-,few,13,TGTGCCAGCAGATCAGGGTTGCAAGAGACCCAGTACTTC,CASRSGLQETQYF
TRBV2,TRBJ2-1,-,few,16,TGTGCCAGCAGTGAAGAGGGAGACCCCTCCTACAATGAGCAGTTCTTC,CASSEEGDPSYNEQFF
TRBV18,TRBJ2-4,-,-,15,TGTGCCAGCTCACCACAGGGAGAGGCCAAAAACATTCAGTACTTC,CASSPQGEAKNIQYF
TRBV15,TRBJ2-7,-,-,14,TGTGCCACCTCCCCGGGGATCCCCGCTTACGAGCAGTACTTC,CATSPGIPAYEQYF
TRBV30,TRBJ2-3,TRBD2,-,13,TGTGCCTGGACGACTAGCGGTACAGATACGCAGTATTTT,CAWTTSGTDTQYF
TRBV6-1,TRBJ1-5,-,-,14,TGTGCCAGCAGTGAATCTGGGGGAAGGTTGCCCCAGCATTTT,CASSESGGRLPQHF
TRBV11-1,TRBJ2-1,-,-,13,TGTGCCAGCCAAAGTGGGTTTAACAATGAGCAGTTCTTC,CASQSGFNNEQFF
TRBV5-4,TRBJ2-1,-,few,13,TGTGCCAGCAGCCCCCAGGGTGGTAATGAGCAGTTCTTC,CASSPQGGNEQFF
TRBV19,TRBJ2-1,TRBD2,many,14,TGTGCCAGTAGGAGGACTAGCGGTTACAATGAGCAGTTCTTC,CASRRTSGYNEQFF
TRBV29-1,TRBJ2-7,-,few,11,TGCAGCGTTGGGTCAGCCTACGAGCAGTACTTC,CSVGSAYEQYF
TRBV6-1,TRBJ2-5,-,-,11,TGTGCCAGCAGCTTTTATGAGACCCAGTACTTC,CASSFYETQYF
TRBV7-2,TRBJ2-7,TRBD2,-,15,TGTGCCAGCAGCACCCGACTAGCGGCCAGGGAAGAGCAGTACTTC,CASSTRLAAREEQYF
TRBV29-1,TRBJ2-7,-,few,11,TGCAGCGTGACAGGCGGAGGCGAGCAGTACTTC,CSVTGGGEQYF
TRBV29-1,TRBJ2-6,-,few,14,TGCAGCGTTGCCGGAGGCTCTGGGGCCAACGTCCTGACTTTC,CSVAGGSGANVLTF
TRBV18,TRBJ2-1,-,many,12,TGTGCCAGCTCACCGGAGGACAATGAGCAGTTCTTC,CASSPEDNEQFF
TRBV29-1,TRBJ2-7,TRBD1,-,15,TGCAGCGTTGCCCTCAGGGGGACAGGGGGGTACGAGCAGTACTTC,CSVALRGTGGYEQYF
TRBV2,TRBJ1-1,-,once,12,TGTGCCAGCACCAGCCGTACGTCTGAAGCTTTCTTT,CASTSRTSEAFF
TRBV28,TRBJ2-3,-,-,12,TGTGCCAGCAACTCCGGGACAGATACGCAGTATTTT,CASNSGTDTQYF
TRBV7-2,TRBJ2-3,TRBD2,-,15,TGTGCCAGCAGCTTAGCGGGGGGGAGCACAGATACGCAGTATTTT,CASSLAGGSTDTQYF
TRBV15,TRBJ2-4,-,-,16,TGTGCCACCAGCAGAGCCTTAAACGATTTGGGAAACATTCAGTACTTC,CATSRALNDLGNIQYF
TRBV2,TRBJ2-2,TRBD2,few,14,TGTGCCAGCAGGGTCAGGACTAGCGCCGGGGAGCTGTTTTTT,CASRVRTSAGELFF
TRBV29-1,TRBJ2-7,TRBD2,few,11,TGCAGCGTGGGGGGGAGGTACGAGCAGTACTTC,CSVGGRYEQYF
TRBV28,TRBJ2-4,-,-,15,TGTGCCAGCAGTTTACCGGGATTAGCCAAAAACATTCAGTACTTC,CASSLPGLAKNIQYF